The clone carrying this TCR beta chain has at least ten counts. Its antigen is undetermined. Unique molecular identifiers (one per individual cDNA molecule) were attached. Via MiXCR, TCRdb re-called the 5' RACE reads, giving one row per CDR3 protein. The table lists some 54,000 distinct CDR3 sequences, about 9.1% of them singletons. This record belongs to a study of early T cells in non-severe SARS-CoV-2 infection. Turning to the study itself: Chains were unpaired, as sequencing was done on bulk RNA from unsorted whole blood.

Study results and caveats: VDJdb matching, biased toward anti-spike CD8 responses, missed private and CD4 specificities.

The sequence was collected from an adult who was a healthcare worker with PCR-confirmed SARS-CoV-2 infection or an uninfected control (not recorded which). Sequencing was carried out using whole blood.

The CDR3 sequence is CASSILIGQGPHEQYF. CDR3 sequence (DNA): TGTGCCAGCAGCATCTTGATTGGACAGGGGCCCCACGAGCAGTACTTC. V usage is TRBV11-1 and J usage is TRBJ2-7; 9 bases fit TRBD1. Per germline, CDR1 SGHAT and CDR2 FQDESV (reference sequence). This CDR3 spans 16 amino acids. V trimming: 5 bases; J trimming: 5 bases; junction bases outside the gene matches: 13.